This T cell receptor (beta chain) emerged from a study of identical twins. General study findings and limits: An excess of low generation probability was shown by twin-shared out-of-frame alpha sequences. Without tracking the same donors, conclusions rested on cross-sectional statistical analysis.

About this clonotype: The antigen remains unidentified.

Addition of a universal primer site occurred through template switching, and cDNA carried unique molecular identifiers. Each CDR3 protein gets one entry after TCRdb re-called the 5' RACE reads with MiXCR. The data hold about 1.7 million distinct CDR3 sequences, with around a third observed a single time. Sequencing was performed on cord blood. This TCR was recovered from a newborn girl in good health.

This chain's CDR3 is CSAKGLNTEAFF. CDR3 nucleotides: TGCAGTGCTAAGGGCTTGAACACTGAAGCTTTCTTT. The chain combines TRBV20-1 with TRBJ1-1; D uncertain. Germline CDR1 and CDR2: DFQATT and SNEGSKA (reference sequence). The V gene lost 4 bases and the J gene lost 0 bases, with 6 bases spanning the gap. This CDR3 is built from 12 residues.